This T cell receptor (beta chain) came from a study of beta chain features in type 1 diabetes. A single heparinised blood sample, averaging around 120 mL, was obtained per donor. Regarding the study as a whole: For type 1 diabetes patients, VDJ junctions showed fewer insertions and more deletions.

With regard to this clone: The target antigen is unknown.

CDR3 size: 11 residues. Germline CDR1 is MDHEN and CDR2 is SYDVKM. V lost 7 bases to trimming and J lost 10 bases, with 13 bases between them. Expressed TCRB transcripts got sequenced, as all isolated RNA was reverse transcribed. TCRdb's copy holds only in-frame clones and misses some; the assay was immunoSEQ multiplex PCR. The data show about 180,000 clones, about 13% seen once. The TCR comes from a woman aged 18-35 years in good health. The sequenced sample was central memory CD4+ T cells from blood. The genes are TRBV28 and TRBJ1-1, with D unresolved. CDR3 sequence reads: CASKARSGAFF. The CDR3 DNA follows: TGTGCCAGCAAAGCCCGATCGGGAGCTTTCTTT.